These T cell receptor beta chains were read from a single sample in a study of shared clonotypes between healthy human individuals. TCRdb keeps only in-frame clones here, not all; method: immunoSEQ multiplex PCR. This sample carries some 2.3 million clones, about 92% of them seen once, and the ten largest clones take about 0.39%. Sequenced input: naive CD4+ T cells from PBMCs. These receptors came from a man aged 18 to 30 in good health. Some clones in this sample may be carry-over from other donors' samples. Both conserved end residues are part of each CDR3. A D gene is named only where the DNA matches it firmly. For some rows the clone size is stated as once, few or many, or as a class when expanded; others skip it.

15 TRBJ1-4 NA NA TRBV6-5 CASRFHARSNEKLFF TGTGCCAGCAGGTTCCACGCCAGGTCTAATGAAAAACTGTTTTTT
15 TRBJ2-7 NA NA TRBV18 CASSPLLAQGYEQYF TGTGCCAGCTCACCACTGCTAGCCCAGGGGTACGAGCAGTACTTC
13 TRBJ1-1 NA once TRBV28 CASITQGRGGAFF TGTGCCAGCATTACTCAAGGGAGGGGGGGAGCTTTCTTT
14 TRBJ2-1 NA NA TRBV7-8 CASGGASSYNEQFF TGTGCCAGCGGTGGCGCAAGCTCCTACAATGAGCAGTTCTTC
15 TRBJ1-3 NA NA TRBV6-5 CASRKQGVAGNTIYF TGTGCCAGCAGGAAACAGGGCGTCGCTGGAAACACCATATATTTT
15 TRBJ2-7 TRBD2 NA TRBV28 CASSLRRGLAGEQYF TGTGCCAGCAGTTTAAGACGGGGACTAGCGGGCGAGCAGTACTTC
12 TRBJ1-1 TRBD1 few TRBV6-5 CASLNRGSEAFF TGTGCCAGTCTGAACAGGGGCTCTGAAGCTTTCTTT
14 TRBJ2-3 NA NA TRBV6-6 CASRDPGVTDTQYF TGTGCCAGCAGGGACCCGGGGGTCACAGATACGCAGTATTTT
14 TRBJ2-7 TRBD2 NA TRBV29-1 CSVGSTAGGYEQYF TGCAGCGTTGGAAGCACAGCGGGAGGTTACGAGCAGTACTTC
14 TRBJ2-7 NA once TRBV4-2 CASSQDPKGHEQYF TGTGCCAGCAGCCAAGACCCAAAGGGGCACGAGCAGTACTTC
14 TRBJ2-6 NA NA TRBV5-1 CASMGIAGANVLTF TGCGCCAGCATGGGCATCGCTGGGGCCAACGTCCTGACTTTC
13 TRBJ2-7 TRBD1 NA TRBV5-4 CASSKDRVDEQYF TGTGCCAGCAGCAAGGACAGGGTCGACGAGCAGTACTTC
14 TRBJ2-5 NA NA TRBV2 CASSSAGWGETQYF TGTGCCAGCAGCTCAGCTGGGTGGGGCGAGACCCAGTACTTC
13 TRBJ2-5 NA NA TRBV30 CAWERVRGETQYF TGTGCCTGGGAGAGGGTAAGGGGAGAGACCCAGTACTTC
14 TRBJ2-5 NA NA TRBV30 CAWSVSLGGETQYF TGTGCCTGGAGTGTATCCTTGGGCGGAGAGACCCAGTACTTC
14 TRBJ2-1 NA NA TRBV7-9 CASSSTGWYNEQFF TGTGCCAGCAGTTCCACAGGGTGGTACAATGAGCAGTTCTTC
13 TRBJ2-7 TRBD2 NA TRBV5-1 CASSFGGSYEQYF TGCGCCAGCAGCTTCGGGGGGTCCTACGAGCAGTACTTC
14 TRBJ1-2 NA NA TRBV25-1 CASSEYRADYGYTF TGTGCCAGCAGTGAATATAGGGCGGACTATGGCTACACCTTC
16 TRBJ1-3 NA NA TRBV5-4 CASSLDGPTSGNTIYF TGTGCCAGCAGCTTAGACGGACCGACCTCTGGAAACACCATATATTTT
16 TRBJ2-1 TRBD2 NA TRBV5-1 CASSLTGTSGYNEQFF TGCGCCAGCAGCTTGACCGGGACTAGCGGCTACAATGAGCAGTTCTTC
15 TRBJ2-7 TRBD2 NA TRBV28 CASSLSGGRSYEQYF TGTGCCAGCAGCCTTTCGGGGGGGCGCTCCTACGAGCAGTACTTC
12 TRBJ1-1 NA NA TRBV18 CASSPVRTEAFF TGTGCCAGCTCACCAGTACGAACTGAAGCTTTCTTT
13 TRBJ1-1 NA few TRBV11-2 CASSLVLYGEAFF TGTGCCAGCAGCTTAGTACTCTACGGTGAAGCTTTCTTT
13 TRBJ1-4 NA NA TRBV5-1 CASSLGGGEKLFF TGCGCCAGCAGCTTGGGCGGGGGAGAAAAACTGTTTTTT
14 TRBJ2-5 TRBD1 NA TRBV7-2 CASSAQGAWETQYF TGTGCCAGCAGCGCACAGGGGGCATGGGAGACCCAGTACTTC
15 TRBJ1-2 NA once TRBV29-1 CSVETPVARPYGYTF TGCAGCGTTGAAACCCCGGTAGCGAGGCCCTATGGCTACACCTTC
15 TRBJ1-6 NA NA TRBV5-4 CASSLRTGMSSPLHF TGTGCCAGCAGCCTGAGGACGGGTATGAGTTCACCCCTCCACTTT
17 TRBJ2-1 NA once TRBV11-2 CASSSGTRGSSYNEQFF TGTGCCAGCAGCTCCGGGACAAGGGGGAGTTCCTACAATGAGCAGTTCTTC
17 TRBJ2-3 TRBD2 NA TRBV13 CASSFSGTSGNRDTQYF TGTGCCAGCAGCTTCTCCGGGACTAGCGGGAATCGAGATACGCAGTATTTT
16 TRBJ2-4 TRBD2 NA TRBV7-2 CASSLGLAEAKNIQYF TGTGCCAGCAGCTTAGGACTAGCGGAAGCCAAAAACATTCAGTACTTC
16 TRBJ1-1 NA NA TRBV7-9 CASSLAIGALNTEAFF TGTGCCAGCAGCTTAGCGATAGGGGCGCTGAACACTGAAGCTTTCTTT
14 TRBJ1-1 TRBD1 once TRBV18 CASSEGGKNTEAFF TGTGCCAGCTCAGAAGGGGGCAAGAACACTGAAGCTTTCTTT
15 TRBJ2-5 NA NA TRBV18 CASSLKQGLQETQYF TGTGCCAGCTCCCTTAAACAGGGCCTGCAAGAGACCCAGTACTTC
16 TRBJ1-1 NA few TRBV5-4 CASSSQTIIMNTEAFF TGTGCCAGCAGCTCCCAAACTATCATCATGAACACTGAAGCTTTCTTT
14 TRBJ1-6 NA NA TRBV4-1 CASSQAHMGSPLHF TGCGCCAGCAGCCAAGCGCATATGGGTTCACCCCTCCACTTT
16 TRBJ2-1 TRBD2 NA TRBV7-2 CASSLGARGSALEQFF TGTGCCAGCAGCTTAGGGGCGCGGGGGAGCGCCCTCGAGCAGTTCTTC